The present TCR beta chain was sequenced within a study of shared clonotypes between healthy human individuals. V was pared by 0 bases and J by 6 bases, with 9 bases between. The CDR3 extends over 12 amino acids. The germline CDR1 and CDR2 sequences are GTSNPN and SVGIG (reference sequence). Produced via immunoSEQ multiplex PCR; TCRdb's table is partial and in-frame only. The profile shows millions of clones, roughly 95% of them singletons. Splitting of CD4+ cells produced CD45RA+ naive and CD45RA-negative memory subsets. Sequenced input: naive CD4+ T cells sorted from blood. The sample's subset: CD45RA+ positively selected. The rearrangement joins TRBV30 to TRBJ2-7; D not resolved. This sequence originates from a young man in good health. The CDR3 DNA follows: TGTGCCTGGAGTGTAAAAGTATCCGAGCAGTACTTC. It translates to CAWSVKVSEQYF. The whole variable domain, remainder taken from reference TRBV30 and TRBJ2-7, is SQTIHQWPATLVQPVGSPLSLECTVEGTSNPNLYWYRQAAGRGLQLLFYSVGIGQISSEVPQNLSASRPQDRQFILSSKKLLLSDSGFYLCAWSVKVSEQYFGPGTRLTVT.